The next 30 T cell receptor beta chains were all read from a single sample in a study of cytomegalovirus exposure and HLA in healthy donors. 60 Vbeta and 13 Jbeta primers were used in PCR. Assay: immunoSEQ multiplex PCR; the TCRdb copy retains only in-frame clones and omits some. The sample lists over 100,000 clones, roughly 67% occurring once. The material sequenced was PBMCs. The receptors were gathered from a man aged 35-49 years in good health and CMV-seronegative.

This chain joins TRBV4-3 and TRBJ2-7, with TRBD2 matching over 7 bases. Germline V gives CDR1 LGHNA, CDR2 YSLEER. This CDR3 comprises 15 residues. V gave up 2 bases and J gave up 0 bases; unmatched junction bases: 4. CDR3 bases: TGCGCCAGCAGCCAATTTGCGGGGGACTCCTACGAGCAGTACTTC. Amino acid sequence: CASSQFAGDSYEQYF.

CDR3 bases: TGTGCCAGCAGCTTAACTAGCGGGGGTCAAGAGACCCAGTACTTC. Amino acids: CASSLTSGGQETQYF. The rearrangement uses TRBV7-2 and TRBJ2-5; TRBD2 matches at 11 bases. Germline assignment: CDR1 SGHTA and CDR2 FQGNSA. The CDR3 consists of 15 residues. J was trimmed by 2 bases and V by 2 bases; bases with no gene match: 1.

J is TRBJ2-7 and V is TRBV7-6; TRBD1 matches 9 bases. Germline V gene data show CDR1 as SGHVS and CDR2 as FNYEAQ. The CDR3 consists of 16 residues. V shed 0 bases and J 4 bases; nucleotides not matched to a gene: 7. The CDR3 nucleotides are TGTGCCAGCAGCTTAGCCCCGGGACAGGGTGGATACGAGCAGTACTTC. Translating gives CASSLAPGQGGYEQYF.

The genes are TRBV20-1 and TRBJ2-7; 7 positions match TRBD2. The CDR3 consists of 11 residues. Losses at the gene ends were 5 bases for V and 7 bases for J; bases not matched to a gene: 5. CDR1 and CDR2 from the germline V gene are DFQATT and SNEGSKA (reference sequence). The CDR3 sequence is CSAATGGEQYF. CDR3 in DNA: TGCAGTGCTGCGACGGGGGGTGAGCAGTACTTC.

This clone was seen only a few times. The chain recombines TRBV4-1 with TRBJ1-2; a weak D match, TRBD1 (6 bases). Trimming removed 3 bases at V and 7 bases at J, with 21 bases between. The length of the CDR3 is 16 residues. Germline CDR1 reads MGHRA; CDR2 reads YSYEKL. The CDR3 sequence is CASSHPTAGGQSGYTF. CDR3 nucleotides: TGCGCCAGCAGCCACCCTACAGCGGGGGGGCAATCTGGCTACACCTTC.

This sequence joins TRBV12-5 and TRBJ1-1, with 7 bases fitting TRBD1. The CDR3 has 15 amino acids. V trimming: 1 base; J trimming: 5 bases; junction bases outside the gene matches: 7. Germline CDR1 is LGHNT and CDR2 is FRNRAP. The DNA of the CDR3 is TGTGCTAGTGGTTTGGCTTACAGGGGTCGGACTGAAGCTTTCTTT. As protein: CASGLAYRGRTEAFF.

V and J are TRBV11-2 and TRBJ2-2; D possibly corresponds to TRBD1 (6 bases). The CDR3 contains 15 residues. In germline, CDR1 is SGHAT, CDR2 FQNNGV. Trimming stripped 5 bases from V and 3 bases from J, with 13 bases between. The CDR3: CASSQGYRDTGELFF. CDR3 DNA: TGTGCCAGCAGCCAGGGTTACAGGGACACCGGGGAGCTGTTTTTT.

This chain uses TRBV5-4 with TRBJ1-1, with D perhaps TRBD1 (5 bases). The length of the CDR3 is 15 residues. CDR1 and CDR2 (germline): SGHNT, YYREEE (reference sequence). Trimming removed 0 bases at V and 5 bases at J, with 14 bases between. Written as DNA, the CDR3 is TGTGCCAGCAGCTTGGGGCCAGGGAAAGGGACTGAAGCTTTCTTT. This gives the protein CASSLGPGKGTEAFF.

The J gene is TRBJ1-1, the V gene TRBV4-1; tentatively, D is TRBD1 (5 bases). The CDR3 spans 16 residues. CDR1 is MGHRA and CDR2 is YSYEKL in the germline V gene. V shed 1 base and J shed 0 bases, with 12 bases lying between them. The CDR3 spells CASSQVGEAMNTEAFF. CDR3 nucleotide sequence: TGCGCCAGCAGCCAAGTAGGGGAGGCCATGAACACTGAAGCTTTCTTT.

This chain connects TRBV30 to TRBJ1-2; 7 positions match TRBD1. This CDR3 is built from 17 residues. V was pared by 5 bases and J by 4 bases, with 19 bases of the junction left unmatched. Germline values: CDR1 GTSNPN, CDR2 SVGIG (reference sequence). The CDR3 coding sequence is TGTGCCTGGGATGGACAGGCGCACGTCAAGACGGTCTATGGCTACACCTTC. Protein product: CAWDGQAHVKTVYGYTF. Full variable domain (missing parts from reference TRBV30 and TRBJ1-2): SQTIHQWPATLVQPVGSPLSLECTVEGTSNPNLYWYRQAAGRGLQLLFYSVGIGQISSEVPQNLSASRPQDRQFILSSKKLLLSDSGFYLCAWDGQAHVKTVYGYTFGSGTRLTVV.

The chain uses TRBV5-6 and TRBJ2-3, with TRBD2 matching 8 bases. Germline trimming cut 4 bases from V and 5 bases from J; bases unmatched to any gene: 9. Germline V gene lookup returns CDR1 SGHDT and CDR2 YYEEEE. The CDR3 has 15 residues. CDR3 in DNA: TGTGCCAGCAGCCCGAGAGCGGGGGTAGGAGATACGCAGTATTTT. This encodes CASSPRAGVGDTQYF.

The rearrangement links TRBV4-2 to TRBJ2-3; D is possibly TRBD1 (8 bases). Trimming cost V 1 base and J 2 bases, with 19 bases left between them. This CDR3 spans 18 amino acids. From germline, CDR1 is LGHNA and CDR2 YNFKEQ. In DNA, the CDR3 is TGTGCCAGCAGCCAAGCTAGTACAGGGGGGGGTGACACAGATACGCAGTATTTT. Translation: CASSQASTGGGDTDTQYF.

The chain carries TRBV28 and TRBJ1-6, with 8 bases identical to TRBD1. Unmatched junction bases numbered 14, after V lost 8 bases and J lost 14 bases. This CDR3 is built from 14 residues. CDR1 is MDHEN, CDR2 SYDVKM, per germline. The CDR3 here is CASRTAGGVSALHF. CDR3 nucleotides: TGTGCCAGCCGGACCGCAGGGGGCGTATCCGCCCTCCACTTT.

A word on this clone: This same CDR3 is encoded by further DNA sequences in the sample. V usage is TRBV5-6 and J usage is TRBJ1-5; perhaps TRBD1 as D (5 bases). V was shortened by 4 bases and J by 1 base, with 12 bases between the two germline ends. The CDR3 loop spans 15 amino acids. Germline CDR1 reads SGHDT; CDR2 reads YYEEEE. The CDR3 region has the DNA TGTGCCAGCAGCCAACGGGGGGGAAGCAATCAGCCCCAGCATTTT. Residues: CASSQRGGSNQPQHF.

The sample holds a few counts of this clone. This chain links TRBV7-2 with TRBJ2-7, with 10 bases aligning to TRBD2. J was trimmed by 0 bases and V by 5 bases; bases with no gene match: 16. Germline V gene sequence: CDR1 SGHTA, CDR2 FQGNSA. This CDR3 comprises 19 residues. In DNA, the CDR3 is TGTGCCAGCAGCCCAGGACCCACTAGCGGGGCCCTCCCCTCCTACGAGCAGTACTTC. Translated: CASSPGPTSGALPSYEQYF.

The V call is TRBV5-8, the J call TRBJ1-2, with D possibly being TRBD1 (6 bases). The CDR3 extends over 13 amino acids. The V gene lost 3 bases and the J gene lost 3 bases, with 9 bases spanning the gap. Germline V gene sequence: CDR1 SGHTS, CDR2 YDEGEE. The CDR3 DNA reads as TGTGCCAGCAGCTCCGGACAGTACTATGGCTACACCTTC. Its protein product is CASSSGQYYGYTF.

This chain uses TRBV30 with TRBJ1-6, with D possibly matching TRBD1 (5 bases). The CDR3 totals 12 residues. The V and J ends lost 3 bases and 13 bases respectively, with 13 bases between them. Germline CDR1 and CDR2: GTSNPN and SVGIG (reference sequence). The CDR3: CAWSPRQGPLHF. The CDR3, as DNA: TGTGCCTGGAGCCCCCGTCAGGGCCCCCTCCACTTT. Supplemented by reference TRBV30 and TRBJ1-6, the full variable domain reads SQTIHQWPATLVQPVGSPLSLECTVEGTSNPNLYWYRQAAGRGLQLLFYSVGIGQISSEVPQNLSASRPQDRQFILSSKKLLLSDSGFYLCAWSPRQGPLHFGNGTRLTVT.

The chain links TRBV4-3 to TRBJ2-3; 8 bases are shared with TRBD1. After removal of 3 bases from V and 6 bases from J, the junction contained 11 bases not matched to a gene. Germline CDR1 reads LGHNA; CDR2 reads YSLEER. The CDR3 is made up of 16 amino acids. As DNA, the CDR3 is TGCGCCAGCAGCCAGTGGGGCAGGGGGCTAGGCGATACGCAGTATTTT. It translates to CASSQWGRGLGDTQYF.

The chain combines TRBV7-9 with TRBJ1-1; 11 bases map to TRBD1. Trimming at V came to 10 bases and at J to 3 bases, leaving 7 bases not matched to a gene. The CDR3 runs 14 residues. CDR1 is SEHNR, CDR2 FQNEAQ, per germline (reference sequence). The CDR3 region is CATRGQGADTEAFF. The CDR3 region has the DNA TGTGCCACCCGAGGACAGGGGGCGGACACTGAAGCTTTCTTT.

This rearrangement joins TRBV2 to TRBJ2-3; 7 positions match TRBD2. CDR1 and CDR2 (germline): SNHLY, FYNNEI. This CDR3 spans 15 amino acids. V was clipped by 2 bases and J by 4 bases; unmatched bases: 6. CDR3 in amino acids: CASSESGGGADTQYF. In nucleotides, the CDR3 is TGTGCCAGCAGTGAATCGGGGGGAGGGGCAGATACGCAGTATTTT.

This chain uses TRBV7-8 with TRBJ2-7; perhaps TRBD2 as D (6 bases). CDR1 and CDR2 from the germline V gene are SGHVS and FQNEAQ. Trimming pared 5 bases from V and 6 bases from J, leaving 17 bases between. CDR3 length: 14 residues. The CDR3 sequence: CASSPERLGGEQYF. The DNA for the CDR3 is TGTGCCAGCAGCCCCGAGCGACTGGGAGGCGAGCAGTACTTC.

The rearrangement joins TRBV10-3 to TRBJ1-1, with D hard to call. Germline V lookup: CDR1 ENHRY, CDR2 SYGVKD. The V gene lost 0 bases and the J gene lost 0 bases, with 5 bases spanning the gap. The CDR3 has 14 amino acids. The chain's CDR3 is CAISESTLNTEAFF. DNA of the CDR3: TGTGCCATCAGTGAGTCGACACTGAACACTGAAGCTTTCTTT.

This rearrangement joins TRBV6-5 to TRBJ2-1; no clear D gene. Germline-derived CDR1 and CDR2 are MNHEY and SVGAGI. The CDR3 loop spans 11 amino acids. V lost 6 bases and J lost 7, with 7 bases in between. The CDR3 loop reads CASSRENEQFF. In DNA, the CDR3 is TGTGCCAGCAGCCGCGAAAATGAGCAGTTCTTC.

Only a few counts were recorded for this clone. It differs at one base from a far larger clone, so likely a read error. The chain's CDR3 is CASSQESGMKPQHF. The DNA of the CDR3 is TGTGCCAGCAGCCAAGAGTCAGGGATGAAGCCCCAGCATTTT. This chain joins TRBV4-2 and TRBJ1-5; a weak D match, TRBD1 (5 bases). CDR1 and CDR2 from the germline V gene are LGHNA and YNFKEQ. V was trimmed by 0 bases and J by 8 bases, leaving 11 bases between them. This CDR3 region has 14 residues.

This chain uses TRBV5-1 with TRBJ2-1, with TRBD2 matching 8 bases. Germline V gene sequence: CDR1 SGHRS, CDR2 YFSETQ. The CDR3 is 16 amino acids. Unmatched junction bases numbered 10, after V lost 1 base and J lost 7 bases. CDR3 sequence reads: CASSLLKRGPRNEQFF. CDR3 nucleotides: TGCGCCAGCAGCTTGTTAAAGCGGGGGCCTAGGAATGAGCAGTTCTTC.

Here the CDR3 reads CASSLEALVVNEQFF. CDR3 bases: TGTGCCAGCAGCTTAGAGGCCCTAGTCGTCAATGAGCAGTTCTTC. The chain combines TRBV7-2 with TRBJ2-1; the D is unclear. The length of the CDR3 is 15 residues. The V end lost 1 base, the J end lost 6 bases, and 13 bases lay between the germline ends. Germline values: CDR1 SGHTA, CDR2 FQGNSA.

The chain carries TRBV11-2 and TRBJ1-2; no firm D call. The germline V and J ends were trimmed by 4 bases and 4 bases, with 7 bases remaining between them. Germline V lookup: CDR1 SGHAT, CDR2 FQNNGV. The CDR3 is 12 residues long. CDR3 sequence reads: CASSSTGYGYTF. The CDR3 coding sequence is TGTGCCAGCAGCTCGACGGGCTATGGCTACACCTTC. Looking up the rest from reference TRBV11-2 and TRBJ1-2 gives the full variable domain: EAGVAQSPRYKIIEKRQSVAFWCNPISGHATLYWYQQILGQGPKLLIQFQNNGVVDDSQLPKDRFSAERLKGVDSTLKIQPAKLEDSAVYLCASSSTGYGYTFGSGTRLTVV.

The rearrangement joins TRBV4-2 to TRBJ2-7; 9 nucleotides agree with TRBD1. Germline CDR1 is LGHNA and CDR2 is YNFKEQ. The CDR3 contains 17 residues. Trimming removed 0 bases from V and 5 bases from J; junction bases left unmatched: 11. The CDR3 DNA follows: TGTGCCAGCAGCCAAGATTGGGAACAGGGGGCTATCCACGAGCAGTACTTC. Its protein product is CASSQDWEQGAIHEQYF.

The sample holds a few counts of this clone. V and J are TRBV30 and TRBJ2-1; a weak D match, TRBD2 (5 bases). CDR1 and CDR2 from the germline V gene are GTSNPN and SVGIG (reference sequence). Trimming took 0 bases from V and 0 from J, leaving 6 bases between them. The CDR3 has 14 residues. CDR3 sequence reads: CAWSVGSSYNEQFF. DNA of the CDR3: TGTGCCTGGAGTGTAGGGAGCTCCTACAATGAGCAGTTCTTC.

This chain joins TRBV19 and TRBJ2-7, with 7 positions matching TRBD1. The ends lost 3 bases at V and 3 bases at J; junction bases unmatched: 8. This CDR3 is built from 15 residues. Germline CDR1 reads LNHDA; CDR2 reads SQIVND (reference sequence). The CDR3 sequence: CASSIQTGVRYEQYF. In nucleotides, the CDR3 is TGTGCCAGTAGTATCCAAACAGGGGTTCGCTACGAGCAGTACTTC.